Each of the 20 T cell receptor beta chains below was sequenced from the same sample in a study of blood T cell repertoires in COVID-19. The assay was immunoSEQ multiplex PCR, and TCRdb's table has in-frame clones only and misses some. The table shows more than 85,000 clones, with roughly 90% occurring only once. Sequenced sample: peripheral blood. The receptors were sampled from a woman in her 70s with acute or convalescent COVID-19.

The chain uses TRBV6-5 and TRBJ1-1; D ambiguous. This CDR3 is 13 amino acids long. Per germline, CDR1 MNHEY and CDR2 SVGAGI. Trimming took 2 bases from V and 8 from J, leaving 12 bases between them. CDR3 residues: CASSYGRLSEAFF. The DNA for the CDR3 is TGTGCCAGCAGTTACGGCAGACTTTCCGAAGCTTTCTTT.

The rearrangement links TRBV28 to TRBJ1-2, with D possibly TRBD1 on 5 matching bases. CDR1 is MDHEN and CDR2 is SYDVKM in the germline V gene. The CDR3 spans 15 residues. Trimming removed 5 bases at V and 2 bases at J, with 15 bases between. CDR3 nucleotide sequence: TGTGCCAGCAGTCCTGACAGAACCTTAAACTATGGCTACACCTTC. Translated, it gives CASSPDRTLNYGYTF.

This CDR3 reads CSVKDIGQPQHF. CDR3 nucleotide sequence: TGCAGCGTAAAGGACATAGGTCAGCCCCAGCATTTT. This chain joins TRBV29-1 and TRBJ1-5; a possible D gene is TRBD1 (5 bases). This CDR3 region has 12 residues. The ends were cut back, 6 bases at V and 6 bases at J, with 12 bases in the middle. CDR1 and CDR2 from the germline V gene are SQVTM and ANQGSEA.

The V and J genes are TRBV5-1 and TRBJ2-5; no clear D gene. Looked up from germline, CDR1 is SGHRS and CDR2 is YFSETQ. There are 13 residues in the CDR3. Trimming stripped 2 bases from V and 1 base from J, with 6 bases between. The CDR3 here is CASSLQIQETQYF. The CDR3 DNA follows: TGCGCCAGCAGCTTACAGATCCAAGAGACCCAGTACTTC.

CDR3 region: CASSFRISPYNEQFF. DNA for the CDR3: TGTGCCAGCAGCTTCAGGATCTCCCCCTACAATGAGCAGTTCTTC. The rearrangement uses TRBV7-8 and TRBJ2-1; D unclear. Deletions cut 3 bases from V and 2 bases from J, with 11 bases between. CDR1 SGHVS and CDR2 FQNEAQ come from the germline V gene. CDR3 length: 15 residues. The whole variable domain, remainder taken from reference TRBV7-8 and TRBJ2-1, is GAGVSQSPRYKVAKRGQDVALRCDPISGHVSLFWYQQALGQGPEFLTYFQNEAQLDKSGLPSDRFFAERPEGSVSTLKIQRTQQEDSAVYLCASSFRISPYNEQFFGPGTRLTVL.

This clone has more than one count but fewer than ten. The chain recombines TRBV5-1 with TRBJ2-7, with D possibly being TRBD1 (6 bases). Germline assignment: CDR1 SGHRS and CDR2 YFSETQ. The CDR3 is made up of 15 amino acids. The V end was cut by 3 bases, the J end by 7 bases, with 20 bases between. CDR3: CASSWGLTILREQYF. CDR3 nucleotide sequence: TGCGCCAGCAGCTGGGGGCTCACAATTTTACGAGAGCAGTACTTC.

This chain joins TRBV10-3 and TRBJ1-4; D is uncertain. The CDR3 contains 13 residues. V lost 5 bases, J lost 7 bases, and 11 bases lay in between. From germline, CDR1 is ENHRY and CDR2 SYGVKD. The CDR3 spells CAISKGSGEKLFF. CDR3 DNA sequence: TGTGCCATCAGTAAAGGGAGTGGTGAAAAACTGTTTTTT.

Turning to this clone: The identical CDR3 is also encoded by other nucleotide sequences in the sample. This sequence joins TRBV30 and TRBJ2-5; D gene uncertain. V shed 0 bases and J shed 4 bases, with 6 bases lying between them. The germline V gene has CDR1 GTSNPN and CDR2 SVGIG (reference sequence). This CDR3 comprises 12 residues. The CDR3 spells CAWSVRGETQYF. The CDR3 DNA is TGTGCCTGGAGTGTGCGTGGAGAGACCCAGTACTTC.

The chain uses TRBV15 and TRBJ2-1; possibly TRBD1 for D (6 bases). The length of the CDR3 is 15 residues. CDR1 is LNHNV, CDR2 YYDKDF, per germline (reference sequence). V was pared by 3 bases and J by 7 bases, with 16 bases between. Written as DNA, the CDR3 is TGTGCCACCAGCAGGAGTCAGGGGCTGAGGAATGAGCAGTTCTTC. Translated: CATSRSQGLRNEQFF.

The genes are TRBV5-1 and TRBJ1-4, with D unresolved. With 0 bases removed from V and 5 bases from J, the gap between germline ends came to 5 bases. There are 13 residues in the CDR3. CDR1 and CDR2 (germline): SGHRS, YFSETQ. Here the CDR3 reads CASSLAVNEKLFF. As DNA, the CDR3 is TGCGCCAGCAGCTTGGCTGTGAATGAAAAACTGTTTTTT.

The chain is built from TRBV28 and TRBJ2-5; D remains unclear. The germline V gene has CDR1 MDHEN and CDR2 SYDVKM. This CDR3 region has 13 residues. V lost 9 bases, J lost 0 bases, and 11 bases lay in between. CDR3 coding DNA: TGTGCCAGGAAGTCATGGCACCAAGAGACCCAGTACTTC. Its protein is CARKSWHQETQYF.

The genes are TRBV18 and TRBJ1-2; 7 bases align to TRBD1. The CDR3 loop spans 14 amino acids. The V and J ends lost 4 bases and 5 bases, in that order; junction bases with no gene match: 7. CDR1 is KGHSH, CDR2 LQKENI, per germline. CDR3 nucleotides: TGTGCCAGCTCACTGGGACAGTCGCCATATGGCTACACCTTC. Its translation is CASSLGQSPYGYTF. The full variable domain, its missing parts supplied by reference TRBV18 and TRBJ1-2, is NAGVMQNPRHLVRRRGQEARLRCSPMKGHSHVYWYRQLPEEGLKFMVYLQKENIIDESGMPKERFSAEFPKEGPSILRIQQVVRGDSAAYFCASSLGQSPYGYTFGSGTRLTVV.

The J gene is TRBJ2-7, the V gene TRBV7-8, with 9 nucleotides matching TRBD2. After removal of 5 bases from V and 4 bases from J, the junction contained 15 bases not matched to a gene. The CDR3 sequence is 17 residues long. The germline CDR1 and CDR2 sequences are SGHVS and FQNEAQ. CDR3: CASSAQRGAGRLYEQYF. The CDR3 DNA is TGTGCCAGCAGCGCCCAGCGGGGGGCCGGGCGCTTATACGAGCAGTACTTC. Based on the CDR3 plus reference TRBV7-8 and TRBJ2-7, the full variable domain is GAGVSQSPRYKVAKRGQDVALRCDPISGHVSLFWYQQALGQGPEFLTYFQNEAQLDKSGLPSDRFFAERPEGSVSTLKIQRTQQEDSAVYLCASSAQRGAGRLYEQYFGPGTRLTVT.

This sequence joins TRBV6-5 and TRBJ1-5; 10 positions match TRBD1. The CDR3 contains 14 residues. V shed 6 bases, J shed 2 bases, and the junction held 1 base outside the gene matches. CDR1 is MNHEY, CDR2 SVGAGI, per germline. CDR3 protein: CASRTGGGNQPQHF. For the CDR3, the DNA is TGTGCCAGCAGGACAGGGGGCGGCAATCAGCCCCAGCATTTT.

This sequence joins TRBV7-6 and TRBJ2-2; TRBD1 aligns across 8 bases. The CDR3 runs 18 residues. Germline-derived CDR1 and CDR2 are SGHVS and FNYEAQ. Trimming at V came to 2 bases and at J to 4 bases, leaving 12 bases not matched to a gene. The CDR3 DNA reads TGTGCCAGCAGCTTATCTCCCCCCGGGACAGGCCCCACCGGGGAGCTGTTTTTT. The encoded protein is CASSLSPPGTGPTGELFF.

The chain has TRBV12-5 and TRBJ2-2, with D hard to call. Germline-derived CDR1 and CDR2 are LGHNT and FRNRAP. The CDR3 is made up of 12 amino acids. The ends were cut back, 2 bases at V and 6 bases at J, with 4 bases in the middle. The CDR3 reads CASGLHSGELFF. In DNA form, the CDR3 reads TGTGCTAGTGGTTTGCACTCCGGGGAGCTGTTTTTT.

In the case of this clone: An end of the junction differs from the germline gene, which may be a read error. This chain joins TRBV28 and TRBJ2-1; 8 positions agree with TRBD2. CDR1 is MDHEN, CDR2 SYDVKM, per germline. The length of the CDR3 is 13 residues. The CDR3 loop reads CASRLSSSGSRFF. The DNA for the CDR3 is TGTGCCAGCAGGTTATCCTCAAGCGGGAGCCGGTTCTTC.

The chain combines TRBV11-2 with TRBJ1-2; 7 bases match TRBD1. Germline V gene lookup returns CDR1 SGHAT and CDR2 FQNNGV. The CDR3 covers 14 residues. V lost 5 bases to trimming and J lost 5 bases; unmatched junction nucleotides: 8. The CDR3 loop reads CASSTNRGSYGYTF. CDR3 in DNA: TGTGCCAGCAGCACCAACAGGGGTTCTTATGGCTACACCTTC.

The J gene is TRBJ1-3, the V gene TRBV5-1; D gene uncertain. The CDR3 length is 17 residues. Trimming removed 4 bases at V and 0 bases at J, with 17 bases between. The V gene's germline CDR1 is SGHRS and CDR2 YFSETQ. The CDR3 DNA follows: TGCGCCAGCAGCCCCCGGACGGCGGGTAGCTCTGGAAACACCATATATTTT. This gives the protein CASSPRTAGSSGNTIYF.

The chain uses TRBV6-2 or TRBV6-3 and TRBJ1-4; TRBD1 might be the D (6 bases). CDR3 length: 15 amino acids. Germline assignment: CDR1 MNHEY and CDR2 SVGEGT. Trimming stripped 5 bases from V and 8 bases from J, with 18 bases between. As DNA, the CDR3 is TGTGCCAGCAGTCAAGAGGGGGGGGATACCGAAAAACTGTTTTTT. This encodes CASSQEGGDTEKLFF.